This T cell receptor (beta chain) was documented in a study of T cell responses to AZD1222 COVID-19 vaccine. Study conclusions and caveats: Clonal diversity may have been underestimated, and the donors were mostly white British, with more females than males.

A note on this clone: As yet, its antigen is unknown.

V was shortened by 3 bases and J by 4 bases, with 7 bases between the two germline ends. The CDR3 has 12 residues. Germline V gene lookup returns CDR1 SGDLS and CDR2 YYNGEE. Here immunoSEQ multiplex PCR was the method, and the copy in TCRdb shows in-frame clones only, minus some. The sample has around 74,000 clones, under 95% seen once. The sample consisted of peripheral blood, taken on day 0 of MenACWY control vaccination. This sequence was found in an adult in good health. This rearrangement joins TRBV9 to TRBJ2-5, with D possibly being TRBD1 (6 bases). For the CDR3, the DNA is TGTGCCAGCAGCGGGGGGCCAGAGACCCAGTACTTC. This gives the protein CASSGGPETQYF. Combining the CDR3 with reference TRBV9 and TRBJ2-5 gives the whole variable domain DSGVTQTPKHLITATGQRVTLRCSPRSGDLSVYWYQQSLDQGLQFLIQYYNGEERAKGNILERFSAQQFPDLHSELNLSSLELGDSALYFCASSGGPETQYFGPGTRLLVL.